The source of this T cell receptor (beta chain) is a study of T cells in Graves' hyperthyroidism and ophthalmopathy. Concerning this clonotype itself: Its specificity is unknown.

Germline V gene data show CDR1 as MNHEY and CDR2 as SVGEGT. With 0 bases removed from V and 5 bases from J, the gap between germline ends came to 6 bases. The CDR3 spans 13 residues. Study results and caveats: Among thyroid clonotypes expanded above 0.001, most also appeared in blood. Ophthalmopathy, which appeared later, was predicted by the model a median approximately six months before onset. Ophthalmopathy could be told apart from stable hyperthyroidism with a 13 V-J model.

Template material for amplifying TCR beta CDR3 regions consisted of RNA transcripts. The HTBI primer set drove a first-round RT-PCR of the TCR CDR3. TCRdb analysed the multiplex PCR reads with MiXCR anew, one entry per CDR3 protein. Among around 300,000 distinct CDR3 sequences listed, around 20% were seen once. The cohort's ophthalmopathy patients, a group with duration under 3 months, had a Clinical Activity Score of at least 3 and a NOSPECS grade of at least 4. The clonotype comes from a man aged 25-45 years with Graves' ophthalmopathy. The sequencing input was blood. The chain carries TRBV6-2 or TRBV6-3 and TRBJ2-3, with D possibly matching TRBD2 (5 bases). For the CDR3, the DNA is TGTGCCAGCAGTTACTCTGCGGGAGATACGCAGTATTTT. This codes for CASSYSAGDTQYF.